This section outlines one TCR beta chain sequence together with its context. This likely reflects a read error, since a far larger clone is one base away. This record belongs to a study of shared clonotypes between healthy human individuals. Measured with immunoSEQ multiplex PCR; TCRdb has only the in-frame clones, and not every one. The sample has some 530,000 clones, roughly 80% seen once; the top ten hold roughly an eighth. The CDR3 totals 13 residues. The germline gives CDR1 SQVTM, CDR2 ANQGSEA. The sequencing input was PBMCs. The TCR comes from a woman aged 40 to 50 in good health. Some clones in this sample may be carry-over from other donors' samples. J is TRBJ2-7 and V is TRBV29-1, with 9 bases matching TRBD1. The CDR3 loop reads CSVGGQGVYGQYF. The CDR3 DNA reads TGCAGCGTGGGGGGACAGGGCGTATACGGGCAGTACTTC.